One T cell receptor (beta chain) is described in this entry. Its antigen is unidentified. TCRdb's table, derived via immunoSEQ multiplex PCR, lists solely in-frame clones and lacks some. The table lists about 30,000 clones, almost 90% of them singletons. The sample comes from a study of a mutant IDH1 vaccine in newly diagnosed glioma. Study details: Beforehand, treatment had been radiotherapy, temozolomide, or both; the majority received both.

The CDR3 covers 15 residues. Germline values: CDR1 ENHRY, CDR2 SYGVKD. With 6 bases clipped from V and 0 bases from J, the junction kept 5 bases outside the gene matches. Time point denoted: week 11, during vaccination. Vaccination comprised doses that each held 300 ug of mutant IDH1 20-mer peptide, plus topical imiquimod. V is TRBV10-3 and J is TRBJ1-1, with TRBD1 matching 9 bases. This TCR derives from a man aged 18 to 30 with glioma. This specimen consisted of PBMCs, obtained from a glioma patient whose treatment included an IDH1 peptide vaccine. The CDR3 DNA sequence: TGTGCCATCAGCGGACAGGGGACCGTGAACACTGAAGCTTTCTTT. This sequence encodes CAISGQGTVNTEAFF.